This TCR beta chain came from a study of technical replicates of blood from a few donors. Note on this clone: Likely a read error: the CDR3 ends without its conserved phenylalanine or tryptophan. Because the CDR3's place on the DNA is in doubt, the DNA is left out and the CDR3 is given as listed by TCRdb.

The CDR3 is 13 residues long, counting both termini. CDR1 and CDR2 from the germline V gene are LNHDA and SQIVND (reference sequence). Sequenced by immunoSEQ multiplex PCR; TCRdb stores in-frame clones only, minus some. The data hold about 68,000 clones, with under 98% observed a single time. The V and J genes are TRBV19 and TRBJ1-1; the table assigns TRBD1, which was not confirmed against the DNA. Sequencing input: T cells isolated from PBMCs. This TCR came from a human donor in good health. CDR3 residues: CASSIGTGPKSRI.